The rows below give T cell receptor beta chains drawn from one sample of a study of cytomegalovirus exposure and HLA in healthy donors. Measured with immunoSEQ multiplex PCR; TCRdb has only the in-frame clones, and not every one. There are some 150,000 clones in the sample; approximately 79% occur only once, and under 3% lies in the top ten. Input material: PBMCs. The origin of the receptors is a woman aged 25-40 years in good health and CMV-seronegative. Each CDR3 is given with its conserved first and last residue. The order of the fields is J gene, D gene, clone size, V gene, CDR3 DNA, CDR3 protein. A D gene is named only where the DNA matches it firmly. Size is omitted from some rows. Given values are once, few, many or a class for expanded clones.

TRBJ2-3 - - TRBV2 TGTGCCAGCAGTGAAGGGGGAGACATCACAGATACGCAGTATTTT CASSEGGDITDTQYF
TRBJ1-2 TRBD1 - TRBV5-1 TGCGCCAGCAGCTTGGAGGACAGGAGGGTTGATGGCTACACCTTC CASSLEDRRVDGYTF
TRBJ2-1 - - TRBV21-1 TGTGCCAGCAGCAAAGCAGACTCCTCCTACAATGAGCAGTTCTTC CASSKADSSYNEQFF
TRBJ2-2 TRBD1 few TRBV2 TGTGCCAGCAGAGACAGGGTTAACACCGGGGAGCTGTTTTTT CASRDRVNTGELFF
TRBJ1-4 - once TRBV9 TGTGCCAGCAGGTCCAGGGAACCAACTAATGAAAAACTGTTTTTT CASRSREPTNEKLFF
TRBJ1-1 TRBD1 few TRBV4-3 TGCGCCAGCAGCCAAGATAGGGGGACAGGGAAGAACACTGAAGCTTTCTTT CASSQDRGTGKNTEAFF
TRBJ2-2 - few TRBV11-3 TGTGCCAGCAGCTTTCCAGGAACCGGGGAGCTGTTTTTT CASSFPGTGELFF
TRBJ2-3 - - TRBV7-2 TGTGCCAGCAGCTCCCGTCTAGTGGCGGATACGCAGTATTTT CASSSRLVADTQYF
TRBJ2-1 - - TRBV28 TGTGCCAGCAGCCCAGGGGAATGGAAGCAGCTCTTC CASSPGEWKQLF
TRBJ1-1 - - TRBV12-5 TGTGCTAGTGGTTTGCCCACACGGGTCGAAGCTTTCTTT CASGLPTRVEAFF
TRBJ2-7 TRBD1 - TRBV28 TGTGCCAGCAGCGAATCGGGACAGAACTCCTACGAGCAGTACTTC CASSESGQNSYEQYF
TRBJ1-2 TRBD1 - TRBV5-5 TGTGCCAGCAGCACAGGACAGGGGCACTATGGCTACACCTTC CASSTGQGHYGYTF
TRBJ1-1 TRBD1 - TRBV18 TGTGCCAGCTCACGGCTACAGGGGTGGGACACTGAAGCTTTCTTT CASSRLQGWDTEAFF
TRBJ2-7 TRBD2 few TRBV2 TGTGCCAGCAGTGTGGAGACTAGCGACCGGAGTCAGTACTTC CASSVETSDRSQYF
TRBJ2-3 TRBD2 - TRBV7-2 TGTGCCAGCAGCCAAATCCTAGCGGGGGTCACAGATACGCAGTATTTT CASSQILAGVTDTQYF
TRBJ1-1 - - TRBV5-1 TGCGCCAGCAGCGGATCCGGGGCCCAGGGGATATGGGGCACTGAAGCTTTCTTT CASSGSGAQGIWGTEAFF
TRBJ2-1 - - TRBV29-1 TGCAGCGTTGAAACGCCAGGGAGGATCTACAATGAGCAGTTCTTC CSVETPGRIYNEQFF
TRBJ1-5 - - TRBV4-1 TGCGCCAGCAGCGGCTCTAGGGCGCGGGGACCTCTACCCCAGCATTTT CASSGSRARGPLPQHF
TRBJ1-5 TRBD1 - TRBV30 TGTGCCTGGGGACTGACAGGGGCTCTTCAGCCCCAGCATTTT CAWGLTGALQPQHF
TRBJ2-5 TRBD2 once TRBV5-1 TGCGCCAGCATGTGGCTCAGCGGGGGGCCCCAAGAGACCCAGTACTTC CASMWLSGGPQETQYF
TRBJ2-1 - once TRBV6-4 TGTGCCAGCAGTGACGAGTCTTACAATGAGCAGTTCTTC CASSDESYNEQFF
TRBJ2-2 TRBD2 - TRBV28 TGTGCCAGCAACGACGGAGCGGGACACACCGGGGAGCTGTTTTTT CASNDGAGHTGELFF
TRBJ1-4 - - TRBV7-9 TGTTCCAGCAGCTTCGGTGGTGAAAAACTGTTTTTT CSSSFGGEKLFF
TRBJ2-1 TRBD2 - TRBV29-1 TGCAGCGTTGAAATTCGGGGAATTATTGCGGGAGGACCTGAGCAGTTCTTC CSVEIRGIIAGGPEQFF
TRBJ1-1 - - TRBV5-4 TGTGCCAGCGGGGGCTGGGGGGGGGAAGAAGCTTTCTTT CASGGWGGEEAFF
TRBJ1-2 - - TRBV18 TGTGCCAGCTCACCTCGCGGGACGGGCACCTATGGCTACACCTTC CASSPRGTGTYGYTF
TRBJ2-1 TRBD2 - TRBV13 TGTGCCAGCAGCCCCGCAACTCCTAGCGGTTCCCTCAGCTCCTACAATGAGCAGTTCTTC CASSPATPSGSLSSYNEQFF
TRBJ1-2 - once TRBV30 TGTGCCTTCTCACAGGGATACGACTATGGCTACACCTTC CAFSQGYDYGYTF
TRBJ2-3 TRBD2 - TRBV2 TGTGCCAGCAAGCGGGGGGGCACAGATACGCAGTATTTT CASKRGGTDTQYF
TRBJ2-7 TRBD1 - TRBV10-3 TGTGCCATCAGCCGACAGGGGCCGAGCTCCTACGAGCAGTACTTC CAISRQGPSSYEQYF
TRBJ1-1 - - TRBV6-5 TGTGCCAGCAGTTACTATGCAGGGGCCATGAACACTGAAGCTTTCTTT CASSYYAGAMNTEAFF
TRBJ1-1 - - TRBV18 TGTGCCAGCTCACCAACCCACAGGGTAGTAAACACTGAAGCTTTCTTT CASSPTHRVVNTEAFF
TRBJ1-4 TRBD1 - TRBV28 TGTGCCAGCAGTCTACAGGGGGCTAACGAAAAACTGTTTTTT CASSLQGANEKLFF
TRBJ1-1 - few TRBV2 TGTGCCAGCAGTGAAGGGCAGAAGTACACTGAAGCTTTCTTT CASSEGQKYTEAFF
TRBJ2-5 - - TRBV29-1 TGCAGCGTTGGGCTTCTGCAAGAGACCCAGTACTTC CSVGLLQETQYF
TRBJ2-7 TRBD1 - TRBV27 TGTGCCATCTCCCGCCGGACAGGGAATTTTAACGAGCAGTACTTC CAISRRTGNFNEQYF
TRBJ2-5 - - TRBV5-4 TGTGCCAGCAGCATAGTGTCCCGGGAGACCCAGTACTTC CASSIVSRETQYF
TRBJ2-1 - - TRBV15 TGTGCCACCAGCAGAGAAGACGGGTACAATGAGCAGTTCTTC CATSREDGYNEQFF
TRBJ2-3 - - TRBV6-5 TGTGCCAGCAGCCCAGGCACAGATACGCAGTATTTT CASSPGTDTQYF
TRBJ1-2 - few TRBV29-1 TGCAGCGTAGGACAGCCCATCAACTATGGCTACACCTTC CSVGQPINYGYTF
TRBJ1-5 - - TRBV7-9 TGTGCCAGCACCAATTCCGACGGCGGCCGCAATCAGCCCCAGCATTTT CASTNSDGGRNQPQHF
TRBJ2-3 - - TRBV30 TGTGCCTGGAGGGGCAGGGATACGCAGTATTTT CAWRGRDTQYF
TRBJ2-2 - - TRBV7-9 TGTGCCAGCAGCTTAGGATGGGAGGCCGGGGAGCTGTTTTTT CASSLGWEAGELFF
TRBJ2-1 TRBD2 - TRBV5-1 TGCGCCAGCAGCTTGGGGGGTGTTAGCGGGGTCAATGAGCAGTTCTTC CASSLGGVSGVNEQFF
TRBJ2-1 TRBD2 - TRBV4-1 TGCGCCAGCAGCCAAGATAAACCTGGGGAGGGCAATGAGCAGTTCTTC CASSQDKPGEGNEQFF
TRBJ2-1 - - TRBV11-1 TGTGCCACCAAACAGACTAGGGGCAATGAGCAGTTCTTC CATKQTRGNEQFF
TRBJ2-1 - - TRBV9 TGTGCCAGCAGCGTAGGGATTACAGTCTCCTACAATGAGCAGTTCTTC CASSVGITVSYNEQFF
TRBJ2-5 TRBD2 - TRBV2 TGTGCCAGCAAGTCTGCGGGAGTGACCCAGTACTTC CASKSAGVTQYF
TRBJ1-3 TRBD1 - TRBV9 TGTGCCAGCAGCACCGGGACAGGGAACTCTGGAAACACCATATATTTT CASSTGTGNSGNTIYF
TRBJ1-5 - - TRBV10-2 TGCGCCAGCAGTGAGGGCCAGTATAGCAATCAGCCCCAGCATTTT CASSEGQYSNQPQHF